This entry is about one T cell receptor beta chain. Its target is unknown. The CDR3 is made up of 18 amino acids. The method was immunoSEQ multiplex PCR; TCRdb's version includes in-frame clones alone and lacks a portion of them. The sample shows about 100,000 clones, around 89% of them seen only once. Every patient relapsed after autologous stem cell transplantation, and brentuximab vedotin exposure varied. This sample stems from a study of PD-1 blockade in classical Hodgkin lymphoma. At the level of the study: Patients were given intravenous nivolumab, 3 mg/kg, every 2 weeks.

The study's findings and limits: Newly diagnosed patients had baseline TCR diversity that was reportedly lower than that of healthy donors. The study found complete responders had baseline diversity similar to newly diagnosed patients. Exclusion was applied to patients who started nivolumab under 1 year after ASCT.

The sample was peripheral blood mononuclear cells (PBMCs), taken before the second cycle of nivolumab. The J gene is TRBJ2-7, the V gene TRBV21-1; the tabulated D call, TRBD2, remains unverified against the DNA. TRBV21-1 is tagged as a pseudogene. The TCR originated in a human donor with classical Hodgkin lymphoma. CDR3 in amino acids: CASSKGSISSGDPREQYF. Here the CDR3 DNA reads TGTGCCAGCAGCAAAGGGAGTATTAGCAGCGGGGATCCTCGCGAGCAGTACTTC.